Listed below are T cell receptor beta chains from one sample, sequenced in a study of T-cell reconstitution after alpha-beta-depleted transplantation in children. TCRdb passed the PCR reads through MiXCR, listing each CDR3 protein once. The sample has roughly 500,000 distinct CDR3 sequences, about 33% seen once. Sequences were derived from PBMCs from the stem cell graft donor, sampled from the stem cell graft. The receptors stem from a human donor who donated a stem cell graft to a child with aplastic anemia. The CDR3 runs from the conserved cysteine through the conserved F or W. Each record gives: D gene, clone size, CDR3 length, V gene, J gene, CDR3 protein, CDR3 DNA. The D gene is left open where the match is weak. The size field is filled for only some rows; it gives once, few, many or a size class.

NA	NA	15	TRBV21-1	TRBJ1-5	CASSPGPPGNQPQHF	TGTGCCAGCAGCCCAGGGCCCCCTGGCAATCAGCCCCAGCATTTT
NA	NA	16	TRBV5-1	TRBJ1-1	CASSQQRGSRSTEAFF	TGCGCCAGCAGCCAGCAAAGGGGGAGCCGTAGCACTGAAGCTTTCTTT
NA	NA	17	TRBV7-2	TRBJ1-1	CASSSTVLIVTNTEAFF	TGTGCCAGCAGCTCGACGGTTCTCATCGTAACGAACACTGAAGCTTTCTTT
TRBD1	NA	13	TRBV29-1	TRBJ1-2	CSVGGAGGHGYTF	TGCAGCGTTGGGGGCGCAGGGGGCCATGGCTACACCTTC
TRBD1	NA	13	TRBV29-1	TRBJ1-2	CSVTGTGPHGYTF	TGCAGCGTTACTGGGACAGGGCCCCATGGCTACACCTTC
NA	NA	13	TRBV6-1	TRBJ1-5	CASQSNSNQPQHF	TGTGCCAGCCAGAGCAATAGCAATCAGCCCCAGCATTTT
NA	few	14	TRBV18	TRBJ1-1	CASSPKQRNTEAFF	TGTGCCAGCTCACCAAAGCAGAGGAACACTGAAGCTTTCTTT
TRBD2	NA	15	TRBV5-1	TRBJ2-3	CASGEVIAGADTQYF	TGCGCCAGCGGGGAGGTAATAGCGGGAGCAGATACGCAGTATTTT
NA	few	11	TRBV20-1	TRBJ2-1	CSALDRNEQFF	TGCAGTGCTCTGGACAGAAATGAGCAGTTCTTC
NA	NA	14	TRBV10-2	TRBJ2-7	CASSESGRSYEQYF	TGCGCCAGCAGTGAGTCGGGAAGGTCCTACGAGCAGTACTTC
TRBD1	NA	15	TRBV5-8	TRBJ1-1	CASSTGQFRNTEAFF	TGTGCCAGCAGCACGGGACAGTTTCGGAACACTGAAGCTTTCTTT
TRBD2	few	15	TRBV12-3/TRBV12-4	TRBJ2-7	CASSTSGGTRREQYF	TGTGCCAGCAGTACCTCGGGGGGGACCAGAAGAGAGCAGTACTTC
TRBD2	few	17	TRBV18	TRBJ2-1	CASSTGGSGETGNEQFF	TGTGCCAGCTCCACCGGGGGTAGCGGGGAGACGGGCAATGAGCAGTTCTTC
NA	NA	16	TRBV27	TRBJ1-1	CASSARTGSGEAEAFF	TGTGCCAGCAGTGCTCGGACGGGGTCGGGTGAGGCTGAAGCTTTCTTT
TRBD1	NA	19	TRBV15	TRBJ1-3	CATSRERQQGPRSGNTIYF	TGTGCCACCAGCAGAGAACGACAACAGGGGCCCCGCTCTGGAAACACCATATATTTT
TRBD1	few	15	TRBV5-6	TRBJ1-1	CASSEDRVINTEAFF	TGTGCCAGCAGCGAAGACAGGGTGATCAACACTGAAGCTTTCTTT
NA	NA	15	TRBV4-3	TRBJ2-1	CASSRFRTADNEQFF	TGCGCCAGCAGCCGCTTTCGGACGGCAGACAATGAGCAGTTCTTC
TRBD2	few	17	TRBV24-1	TRBJ2-3	CATSDPLAGGASDTQYF	TGTGCCACCAGTGATCCACTAGCGGGAGGCGCCTCAGATACGCAGTATTTT
NA	few	15	TRBV6-5	TRBJ2-7	CASSQTPRGPYEQYF	TGTGCCAGCAGTCAGACTCCCAGAGGTCCTTACGAGCAGTACTTC
NA	NA	15	TRBV13	TRBJ2-1	CASSHLGLGGNEQFF	TGTGCCAGCAGCCACTTGGGACTGGGCGGGAATGAGCAGTTCTTC
NA	NA	12	TRBV18	TRBJ1-1	CASSTPGAEAFF	TGTGCCAGCTCAACCCCAGGGGCGGAAGCTTTCTTT
NA	few	14	TRBV5-1	TRBJ2-3	CASSQGQSTDTQYF	TGCGCCAGCAGCCAAGGACAGAGCACAGATACGCAGTATTTT
TRBD1	NA	16	TRBV15	TRBJ2-2	CATSRGGQLATGELFF	TGTGCCACCAGCCGAGGGGGACAGCTAGCCACCGGGGAGCTGTTTTTT